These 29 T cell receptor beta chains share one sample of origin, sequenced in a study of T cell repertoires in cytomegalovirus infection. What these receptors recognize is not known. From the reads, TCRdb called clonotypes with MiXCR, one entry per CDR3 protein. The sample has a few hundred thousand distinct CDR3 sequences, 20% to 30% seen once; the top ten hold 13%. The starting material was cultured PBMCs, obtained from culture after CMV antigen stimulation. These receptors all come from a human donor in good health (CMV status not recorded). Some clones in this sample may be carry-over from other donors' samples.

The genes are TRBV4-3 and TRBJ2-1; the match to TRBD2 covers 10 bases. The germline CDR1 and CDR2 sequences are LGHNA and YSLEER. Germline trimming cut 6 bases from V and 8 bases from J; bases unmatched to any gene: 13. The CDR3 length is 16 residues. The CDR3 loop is CASSLRGASGSDEQFF. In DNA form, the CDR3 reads TGCGCCAGCAGTCTTAGGGGGGCTAGCGGGAGCGATGAGCAGTTCTTC.

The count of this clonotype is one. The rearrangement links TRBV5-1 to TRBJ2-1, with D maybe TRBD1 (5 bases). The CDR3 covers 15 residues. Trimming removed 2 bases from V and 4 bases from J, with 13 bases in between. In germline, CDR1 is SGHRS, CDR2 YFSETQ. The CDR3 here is CASSFVPQGYNEQFF. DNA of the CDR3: TGCGCCAGCAGCTTCGTCCCCCAGGGATACAATGAGCAGTTCTTC.

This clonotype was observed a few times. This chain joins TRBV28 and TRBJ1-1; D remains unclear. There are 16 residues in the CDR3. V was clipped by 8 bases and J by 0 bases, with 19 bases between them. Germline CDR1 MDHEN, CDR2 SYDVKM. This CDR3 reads CASPPGPGRMNTEAFF. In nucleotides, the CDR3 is TGTGCCAGCCCCCCTGGGCCAGGACGCATGAACACTGAAGCTTTCTTT.

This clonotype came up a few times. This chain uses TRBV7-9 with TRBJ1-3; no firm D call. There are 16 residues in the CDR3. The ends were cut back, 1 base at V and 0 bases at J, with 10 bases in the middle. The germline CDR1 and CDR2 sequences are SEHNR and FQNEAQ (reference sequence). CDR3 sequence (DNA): TGTGCCAGCAGCTTAGTTCTCGGATACTCTGGAAACACCATATATTTT. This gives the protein CASSLVLGYSGNTIYF.

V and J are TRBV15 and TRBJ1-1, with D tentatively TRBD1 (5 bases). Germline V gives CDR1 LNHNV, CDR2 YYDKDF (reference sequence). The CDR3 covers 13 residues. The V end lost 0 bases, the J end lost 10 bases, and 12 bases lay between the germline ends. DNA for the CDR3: TGTGCCACCAGCAGAGATTTTTCGGGGGGAGCTTTCTTT. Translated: CATSRDFSGGAFF.

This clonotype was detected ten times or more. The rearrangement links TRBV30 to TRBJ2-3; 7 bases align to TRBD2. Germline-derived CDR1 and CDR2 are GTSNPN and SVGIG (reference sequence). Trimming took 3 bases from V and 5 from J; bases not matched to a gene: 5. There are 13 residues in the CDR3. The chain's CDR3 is CAWSRRERDTQYF. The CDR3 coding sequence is TGTGCCTGGAGCCGGCGGGAGAGAGATACGCAGTATTTT.

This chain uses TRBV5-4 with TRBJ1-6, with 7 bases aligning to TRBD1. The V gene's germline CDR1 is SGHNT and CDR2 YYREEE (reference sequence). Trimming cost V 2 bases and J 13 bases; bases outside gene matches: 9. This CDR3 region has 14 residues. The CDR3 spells CASSFRDSYAPLHF. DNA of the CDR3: TGTGCCAGCAGCTTCCGGGACAGTTACGCGCCCCTCCACTTT.

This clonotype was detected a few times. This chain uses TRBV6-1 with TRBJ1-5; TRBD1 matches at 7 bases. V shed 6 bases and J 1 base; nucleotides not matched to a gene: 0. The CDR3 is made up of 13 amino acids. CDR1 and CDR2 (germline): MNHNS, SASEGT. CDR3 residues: CASRGQSNQPQHF. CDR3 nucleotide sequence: TGTGCCAGCAGGGGACAGAGCAATCAGCCCCAGCATTTT.

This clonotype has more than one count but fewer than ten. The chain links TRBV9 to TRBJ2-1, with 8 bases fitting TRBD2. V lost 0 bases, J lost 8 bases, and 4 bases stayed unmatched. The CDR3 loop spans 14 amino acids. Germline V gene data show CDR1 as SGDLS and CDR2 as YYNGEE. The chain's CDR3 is CASSVAGGGYEQFF. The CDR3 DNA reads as TGTGCCAGCAGCGTAGCGGGAGGGGGGTATGAGCAGTTCTTC.

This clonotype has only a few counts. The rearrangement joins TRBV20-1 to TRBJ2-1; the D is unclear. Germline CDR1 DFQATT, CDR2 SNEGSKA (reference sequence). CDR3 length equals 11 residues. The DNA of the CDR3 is TGCATCGCCAGAGGATTCAATGAGCAGTTCTTC. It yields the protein CIARGFNEQFF.

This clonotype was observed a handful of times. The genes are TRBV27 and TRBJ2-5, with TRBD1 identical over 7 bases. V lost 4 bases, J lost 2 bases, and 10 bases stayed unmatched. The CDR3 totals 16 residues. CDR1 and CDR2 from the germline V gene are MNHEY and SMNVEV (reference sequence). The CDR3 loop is CASSSLTGWTQETQYF. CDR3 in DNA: TGTGCCAGCAGTTCCTTGACAGGGTGGACGCAAGAGACCCAGTACTTC.

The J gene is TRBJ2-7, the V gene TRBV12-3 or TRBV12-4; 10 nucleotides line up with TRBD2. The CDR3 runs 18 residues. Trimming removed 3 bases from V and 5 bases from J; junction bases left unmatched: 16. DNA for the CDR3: TGTGCCAGCAGTTTGATACGGCTAGCGGGAGAATCTAAAGACGAGCAGTACTTC. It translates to CASSLIRLAGESKDEQYF.

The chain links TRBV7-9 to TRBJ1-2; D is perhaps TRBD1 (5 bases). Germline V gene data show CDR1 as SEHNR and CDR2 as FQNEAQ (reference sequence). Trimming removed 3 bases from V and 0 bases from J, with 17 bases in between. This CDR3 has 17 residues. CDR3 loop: CASSLIGSWDANYGYTF. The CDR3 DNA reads TGTGCCAGCAGCTTGATAGGATCGTGGGACGCTAACTATGGCTACACCTTC.

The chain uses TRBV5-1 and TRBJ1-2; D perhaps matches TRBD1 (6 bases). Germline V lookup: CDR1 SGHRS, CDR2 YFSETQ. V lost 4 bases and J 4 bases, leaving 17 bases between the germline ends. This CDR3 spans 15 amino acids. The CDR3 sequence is CASSVLSGGPYGYTF. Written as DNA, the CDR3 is TGCGCCAGCAGCGTTTTGAGTGGGGGCCCCTATGGCTACACCTTC. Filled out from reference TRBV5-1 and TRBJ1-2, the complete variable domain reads KAGVTQTPRYLIKTRGQQVTLSCSPISGHRSVSWYQQTPGQGLQFLFEYFSETQRNKGNFPGRFSGRQFSNSRSEMNVSTLELGDSALYLCASSVLSGGPYGYTFGSGTRLTVV.

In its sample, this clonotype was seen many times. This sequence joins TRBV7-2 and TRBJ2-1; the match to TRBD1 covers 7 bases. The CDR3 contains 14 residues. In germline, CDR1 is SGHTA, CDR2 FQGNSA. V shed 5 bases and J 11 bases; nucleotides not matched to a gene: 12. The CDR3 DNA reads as TGTGCCAGCAGCGTTTCAGGGGGTCTAAACAAGCAGTTCTTC. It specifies CASSVSGGLNKQFF. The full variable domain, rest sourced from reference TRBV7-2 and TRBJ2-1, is GAGVSQSPSNKVTEKGKDVELRCDPISGHTALYWYRQSLGQGLEFLIYFQGNSAPDKSGLPSDRFSAERTGGSVSTLTIQRTQQEDSAVYLCASSVSGGLNKQFFGPGTRLTVL.

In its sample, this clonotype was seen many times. For the CDR3, the DNA is TGTGCCAGCAAGGGGACAGCCCAAGAGACCCAGTACTTC. Encoded protein: CASKGTAQETQYF. This chain joins TRBV7-2 and TRBJ2-5, with TRBD1 identical over 7 bases. J lost 1 base, V lost 7 bases, and 3 bases had no gene match. The CDR3 contains 13 residues. Germline V lookup: CDR1 SGHTA, CDR2 FQGNSA.

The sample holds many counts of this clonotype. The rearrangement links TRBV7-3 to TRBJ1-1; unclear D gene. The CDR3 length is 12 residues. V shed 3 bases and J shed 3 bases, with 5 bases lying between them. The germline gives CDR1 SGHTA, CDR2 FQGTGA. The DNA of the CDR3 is TGTGCCAGCAGCTTTGGGGACACTGAAGCTTTCTTT. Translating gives CASSFGDTEAFF.

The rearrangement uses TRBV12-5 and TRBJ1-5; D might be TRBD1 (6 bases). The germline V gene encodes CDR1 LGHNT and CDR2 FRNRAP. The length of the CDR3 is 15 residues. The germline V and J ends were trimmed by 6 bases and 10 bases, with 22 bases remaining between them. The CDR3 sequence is CASGLGQGRVGPQHF. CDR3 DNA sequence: TGTGCTAGTGGCCTGGGCCAGGGGCGAGTGGGACCCCAGCATTTT.

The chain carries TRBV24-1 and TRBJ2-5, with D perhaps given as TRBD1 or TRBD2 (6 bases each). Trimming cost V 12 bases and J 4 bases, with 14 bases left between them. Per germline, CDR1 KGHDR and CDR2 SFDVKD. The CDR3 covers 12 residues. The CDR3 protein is CAVQQGGETQYF. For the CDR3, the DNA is TGTGCCGTCCAACAGGGAGGAGAGACCCAGTACTTC.

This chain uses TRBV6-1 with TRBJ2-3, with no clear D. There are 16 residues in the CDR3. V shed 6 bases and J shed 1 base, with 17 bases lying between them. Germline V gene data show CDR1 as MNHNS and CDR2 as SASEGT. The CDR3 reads CASSSTIVGRTDTQYF. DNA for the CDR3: TGTGCCAGCAGCTCGACAATCGTGGGCCGCACAGATACGCAGTATTTT.

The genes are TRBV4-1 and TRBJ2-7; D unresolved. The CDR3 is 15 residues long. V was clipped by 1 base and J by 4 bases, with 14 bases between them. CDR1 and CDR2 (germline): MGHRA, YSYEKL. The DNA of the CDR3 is TGCGCCAGCAGCCAAGTGCAGGCCGCTGGTTACGAGCAGTACTTC. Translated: CASSQVQAAGYEQYF.

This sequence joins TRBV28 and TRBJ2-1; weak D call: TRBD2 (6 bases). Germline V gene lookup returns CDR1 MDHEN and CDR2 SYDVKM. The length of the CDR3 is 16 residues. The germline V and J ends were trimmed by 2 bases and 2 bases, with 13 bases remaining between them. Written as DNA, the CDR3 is TGTGCCAGCAGTTTACTACGGGACTTTCCCTACAATGAGCAGTTCTTC. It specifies CASSLLRDFPYNEQFF. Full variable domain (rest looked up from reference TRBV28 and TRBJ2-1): DVKVTQSSRYLVKRTGEKVFLECVQDMDHENMFWYRQDPGLGLRLIYFSYDVKMKEKGDIPEGYSVSREKKERFSLILESASTNQTSMYLCASSLLRDFPYNEQFFGPGTRLTVL.

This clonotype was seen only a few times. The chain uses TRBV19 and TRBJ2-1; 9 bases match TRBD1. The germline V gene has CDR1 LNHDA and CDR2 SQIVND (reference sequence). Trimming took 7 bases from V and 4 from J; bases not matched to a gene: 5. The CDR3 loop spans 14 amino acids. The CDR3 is CASTTGQGYNEQFF. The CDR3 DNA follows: TGTGCCAGTACTACGGGACAGGGTTACAATGAGCAGTTCTTC.

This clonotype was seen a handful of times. The CDR3 region has the DNA TGTGCCAGCAGTTCCTCCCTCACAGATACGCAGTATTTT. It codes for CASSSSLTDTQYF. The V call is TRBV27, the J call TRBJ2-3; D uncertain. Trimming took 4 bases from V and 2 from J, leaving 7 bases between them. The CDR3 totals 13 residues. CDR1 and CDR2 from the germline V gene are MNHEY and SMNVEV (reference sequence).

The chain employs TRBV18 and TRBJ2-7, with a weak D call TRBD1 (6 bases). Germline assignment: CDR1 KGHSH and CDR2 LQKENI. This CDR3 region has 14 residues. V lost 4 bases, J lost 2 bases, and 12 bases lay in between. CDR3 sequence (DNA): TGTGCCAGCTCACTCGGACAGCTAGCCTACGAGCAGTACTTC. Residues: CASSLGQLAYEQYF.

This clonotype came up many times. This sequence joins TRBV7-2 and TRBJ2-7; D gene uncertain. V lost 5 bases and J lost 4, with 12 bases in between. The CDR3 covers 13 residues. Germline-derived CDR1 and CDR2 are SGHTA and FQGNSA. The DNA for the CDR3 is TGTGCCAGCAGCCCCAGTTCAGTGTACGAGCAGTACGTC. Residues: CASSPSSVYEQYV.

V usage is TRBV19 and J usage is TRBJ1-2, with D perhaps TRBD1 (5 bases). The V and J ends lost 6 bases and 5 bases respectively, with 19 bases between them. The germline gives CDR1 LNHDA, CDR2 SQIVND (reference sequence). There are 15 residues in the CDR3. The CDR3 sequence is CASSPDSGRRYGYTF. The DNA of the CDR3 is TGTGCCAGTAGCCCCGACTCGGGACGGCGTTATGGCTACACCTTC.

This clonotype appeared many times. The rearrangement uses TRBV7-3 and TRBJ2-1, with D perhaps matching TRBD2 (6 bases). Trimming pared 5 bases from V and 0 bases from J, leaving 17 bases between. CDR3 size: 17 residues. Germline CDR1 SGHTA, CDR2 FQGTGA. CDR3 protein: CASSPRALAFSYNEQFF. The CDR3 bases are TGTGCCAGCAGCCCGAGGGCGCTAGCGTTCTCCTACAATGAGCAGTTCTTC. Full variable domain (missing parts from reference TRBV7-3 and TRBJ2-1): GAGVSQTPSNKVTEKGKYVELRCDPISGHTALYWYRQSLGQGPEFLIYFQGTGAADDSGLPNDRFFAVRPEGSVSTLKIQRTERGDSAVYLCASSPRALAFSYNEQFFGPGTRLTVL.

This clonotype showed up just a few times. CDR3 sequence: CASSPPRTGPTPNYGYTF. The CDR3 DNA is TGTGCCAGCTCACCACCAAGGACAGGGCCCACTCCGAACTATGGCTACACCTTC. This chain uses TRBV18 with TRBJ1-2; 8 bases map to TRBD1. CDR1 and CDR2 (germline): KGHSH, LQKENI. The J segment lost 2 bases and the V segment lost 0 bases, leaving 11 bases of the junction unmatched. There are 18 residues in the CDR3.